The 14 T cell receptor beta chains reported below all come from one sample, sequenced in a study of blood T cells in healthy people across ages (dated by TCRdb to about 2015). Library preparation was by 5' RACE. Reads for this sample came from an Illumina HiSeq 2500. The second PCR ran for about 6 to 12 cycles and used a J-beta primer mix along with a sample-barcoded 5' primer. TCRdb trimmed the raw reads at Q25, called clones with MiXCR and kept productive beta chains. Rows are unified per CDR3 protein, each entry keeping the most common DNA and genes. The sample profile shows 660,000 or so distinct CDR3 sequences; about 54% of them were found once. Jointly, the top ten make up roughly 34% of the sample. The source material was blood. These receptors all come from a man aged 55 to 69 in good health.

The chain uses TRBV20-1 and TRBJ2-7; 9 nucleotides match TRBD1. The junction had 7 bases not matched to a gene; V was cut back by 2 bases and J by 2 bases. This CDR3 is 15 amino acids long. Germline-derived CDR1 and CDR2 are DFQATT and SNEGSKA (reference sequence). The chain's CDR3 is CSARPFDRGAYEQYF. CDR3 nucleotide sequence: TGCAGTGCTAGACCGTTCGACAGGGGGGCCTACGAGCAGTACTTC.

There are a few counts of this clonotype. V usage is TRBV6-6 and J usage is TRBJ2-3; D is perhaps TRBD1 (6 bases). This CDR3 is 16 amino acids long. Germline-derived CDR1 and CDR2 are MNHNY and SVGAGI (reference sequence). V lost 6 bases to trimming and J lost 3 bases, with 19 bases between them. CDR3 amino acids: CASSHTIGRGTDTQYF. The CDR3 DNA reads as TGTGCCAGCAGCCATACGATCGGCAGGGGTACAGATACGCAGTATTTT.

The chain combines TRBV2 with TRBJ2-4; D is unclear. Germline lookup yields CDR1 SNHLY and CDR2 FYNNEI. V was shortened by 3 bases and J by 0 bases, with 9 bases between the two germline ends. The CDR3 has 15 residues. CDR3 sequence reads: CASSDYTGAKNIQYF. The CDR3 DNA follows: TGTGCCAGCAGTGATTATACCGGAGCCAAAAACATTCAGTACTTC.

In this sample, this clonotype turned up a few times. V and J are TRBV12-3 or TRBV12-4 and TRBJ2-7; possible D gene TRBD1, 5 bases. The CDR3 loop spans 13 amino acids. V was cut by 5 bases and J by 4 bases, with 12 bases left in between. The CDR3 DNA is TGTGCCAGCAGTCAGGGTGTGGGATACGAGCAGTACTTC. This codes for CASSQGVGYEQYF.

The V call is TRBV11-2, the J call TRBJ2-5; weak D call: TRBD1 (6 bases). The V end lost 0 bases, the J end lost 4 bases, and 12 bases lay between the germline ends. The CDR3 loop spans 15 amino acids. In germline, CDR1 is SGHAT, CDR2 FQNNGV. CDR3: CASSLEGRDTETQYF. The CDR3 nucleotides are TGTGCCAGCAGCTTAGAGGGCAGGGACACAGAGACCCAGTACTTC.

The rearrangement joins TRBV6-5 to TRBJ1-2, with 7 nucleotides matching TRBD1. Germline CDR1 reads MNHEY; CDR2 reads SVGAGI. The CDR3 runs 15 residues. With V trimmed by 0 bases and J by 3 bases, 4 bases remained unmatched. CDR3 amino acids: CASSYSAGGYYGYTF. The CDR3 nucleotides are TGTGCCAGCAGTTACTCGGCAGGGGGGTACTATGGCTACACCTTC.

A remark on this clonotype: Being one base from a much bigger clone, this may be a read error. The chain recombines TRBV20-1 with TRBJ2-5; D possibly corresponds to TRBD2 (6 bases). Trimming took 8 bases from V and 3 from J, leaving 10 bases between them. Germline CDR1 DFQATT, CDR2 SNEGSKA (reference sequence). This CDR3 contains 11 residues. In DNA form, the CDR3 reads TGCAGTAGGCGCGGGGAAGAGACCCAGTACTTC. It encodes CSRRGEETQYF.

CDR3 sequence (DNA): TGTGCCAGTACCAACGAGCCGGAGACCCAGTACTTC. This encodes CASTNEPETQYF. The gene calls are TRBV11-2 and TRBJ2-5, with D hard to call. This CDR3 has 12 amino acids. CDR1 and CDR2 from the germline V gene are SGHAT and FQNNGV. Trimming removed 9 bases at V and 5 bases at J, with 13 bases between.

This clonotype was counted between two and nine times. This rearrangement joins TRBV3-1 to TRBJ2-5, with 9 bases identical to TRBD2. CDR3 length equals 14 residues. Germline V gives CDR1 LGHDT, CDR2 YNNKEL (reference sequence). V lost 3 bases to trimming and J lost 2 bases; unmatched junction nucleotides: 1. In DNA form, the CDR3 reads TGTGCCAGCAGCCAGAGCGGGAGGCAAGAGACCCAGTACTTC. This codes for CASSQSGRQETQYF.

This clonotype was found a few times. V is TRBV20-1 and J is TRBJ2-5, with 8 bases that match TRBD1. There are 15 residues in the CDR3. Trimming cost V 0 bases and J 4 bases; bases outside gene matches: 7. Germline CDR1 reads DFQATT; CDR2 reads SNEGSKA (reference sequence). The CDR3 coding sequence is TGCAGTGCTAGAGAAGGGACAGGAGGTAGAGAGACCCAGTACTTC. The encoded protein is CSAREGTGGRETQYF.

The gene calls are TRBV6-1 and TRBJ2-5; the match to TRBD2 covers 9 bases. The CDR3 is 15 amino acids. Germline CDR1 reads MNHNS; CDR2 reads SASEGT. V shed 6 bases, J shed 5 bases, and the junction held 10 bases outside the gene matches. CDR3 in DNA: TGTGCCAGCAGCGGCCAAGCGGGGGGTCGCGAGACCCAGTACTTC. It specifies CASSGQAGGRETQYF.

The chain combines TRBV29-1 with TRBJ2-3; D remains ambiguous. The CDR3 contains 13 residues. The ends were cut back, 3 bases at V and 7 bases at J, with 14 bases in the middle. The germline gives CDR1 SQVTM, CDR2 ANQGSEA. The CDR3 loop is CSVDLGADHTQYF. CDR3 sequence (DNA): TGCAGCGTTGACTTGGGCGCGGATCATACGCAGTATTTT.

The chain links TRBV15 to TRBJ2-1; TRBD2 might be the D (6 bases). CDR1 LNHNV and CDR2 YYDKDF come from the germline V gene (reference sequence). Trimming stripped 1 base from V and 6 bases from J, with 10 bases between. This CDR3 is built from 14 residues. The CDR3: CATSRGGRINEQFF. CDR3 DNA sequence: TGTGCCACCAGCAGAGGGGGGAGGATCAATGAGCAGTTCTTC.

Points on this clonotype: A read error may be the cause here, since a much bigger clone is one base away. This is likely a read error, given that the CDR3 carries no conserved phenylalanine or tryptophan at its end. No DNA is shown, since the ends of the CDR3 on it are uncertain; the CDR3 is the one TCRdb lists. V and J are TRBV10-3 and TRBJ2-1; the tabulated D call, TRBD1, remains unverified against the DNA. CDR1 and CDR2 from the germline V gene are ENHRY and SYGVKD. The CDR3 length equals 16 residues, ends included. CDR3 residues: CAISLGQGTYDYTFGS.